This T cell receptor beta chain was captured in a study of T cells in localized non-small cell lung cancer. Study-level points and caveats: When the top 100 tumor clones were examined, a median 57 of them also appeared in the adjacent lung, which was paired and uninvolved. In the blood, greater T cell density corresponded to longer overall survival.

Looked up from germline, CDR1 is SQVTM and CDR2 is ANQGSEA. The CDR3 sequence is 13 residues long. Trimming pared 5 bases from V and 0 bases from J, leaving 5 bases between. A word on this clone: No antigen is known for it.

The repertoire was sequenced with immunoSEQ multiplex PCR; TCRdb's copy has only in-frame clones and lacks some. The sample carries about 52,000 clones, about nine tenths recorded once. The chain joins TRBV29-1 to TRBJ2-6; no reliable D call. The clonotype comes from a male donor older than 55 with stage III squamous cell lung carcinoma. This sample comprised peripheral blood, obtained before any cancer treatment. The CDR3 sequence is CSVLASGANVLTF. The CDR3 DNA follows: TGCAGCGTTCTGGCCTCTGGGGCCAACGTCCTGACTTTC. The full variable domain, rest sourced from reference TRBV29-1 and TRBJ2-6, is SAVISQKPSRDICQRGTSLTIQCQVDSQVTMMFWYRQQPGQSLTLIATANQGSEATYESGFVIDKFPISRPNLTFSTLTVSNMSPEDSSIYLCSVLASGANVLTFGAGSRLTVL.